Below are 11 T cell receptor beta chains sequenced from a single sample in a study of control samples from healthy donors and cancer patients. This table comes from immunoSEQ multiplex PCR, and its TCRdb copy is limited to in-frame clones, with some not included. This repertoire shows over 150,000 clones, 96% found once; its top ten account for approximately 0.93%. Sample: blood. The receptors were sampled from a woman between 25 and 40 years old in good health.

The rearrangement joins TRBV7-9 to TRBJ2-7; the D is unclear. The ends were cut back, 6 bases at V and 3 bases at J, with 12 bases in the middle. The CDR3 runs 13 residues. Looked up from germline, CDR1 is SEHNR and CDR2 is FQNEAQ (reference sequence). The CDR3 sequence: CASSSGRYYEQYF. The DNA for the CDR3 is TGTGCCAGCAGTTCCGGACGGTACTACGAGCAGTACTTC.

V gene TRBV18 combines with J gene TRBJ1-5, with D uncertain. The CDR3 is 15 residues long. From germline, CDR1 is KGHSH and CDR2 LQKENI. Deletions cut 2 bases from V and 3 bases from J, with 11 bases between. CDR3 sequence (DNA): TGTGCCAGCTCACCAGAGACGAGGAACAATCAGCCCCAGCATTTT. It encodes CASSPETRNNQPQHF.

This chain connects TRBV2 to TRBJ2-1, with 7 bases aligning to TRBD2. The germline V gene encodes CDR1 SNHLY and CDR2 FYNNEI. Losses at the gene ends were 5 bases for V and 5 bases for J; bases not matched to a gene: 3. The CDR3 has 13 amino acids. The CDR3 bases are TGTGCCAGCAGTACGGGACTAAACAATGAGCAGTTCTTC. This sequence encodes CASSTGLNNEQFF. The full variable domain, its missing parts supplied by reference TRBV2 and TRBJ2-1, is EPEVTQTPSHQVTQMGQEVILRCVPISNHLYFYWYRQILGQKVEFLVSFYNNEISEKSEIFDDQFSVERPDGSNFTLKIRSTKLEDSAMYFCASSTGLNNEQFFGPGTRLTVL.

The CDR3 spells CASSPGTENTEAFF. CDR3 nucleotides: TGTGCCAGCAGCCCCGGGACGGAGAACACTGAAGCTTTCTTT. J is TRBJ1-1 and V is TRBV11-2; a weak D match, TRBD1 (5 bases). Germline V CDR1 and CDR2: SGHAT, FQNNGV. The CDR3 runs 14 residues. Trimming cost V 5 bases and J 1 base, with 11 bases left between them. Supplemented by reference TRBV11-2 and TRBJ1-1, the full variable domain reads EAGVAQSPRYKIIEKRQSVAFWCNPISGHATLYWYQQILGQGPKLLIQFQNNGVVDDSQLPKDRFSAERLKGVDSTLKIQPAKLEDSAVYLCASSPGTENTEAFFGQGTRLTVV.

This chain joins TRBV20-1 and TRBJ2-2; 11 bases are shared with TRBD2. Trimming at V came to 3 bases and at J to 5 bases, leaving 8 bases not matched to a gene. In germline, CDR1 is DFQATT, CDR2 SNEGSKA (reference sequence). The CDR3 has 16 residues. The chain's CDR3 is CSASSSGGIGTGELFF. The CDR3 region has the DNA TGCAGTGCTAGTTCTAGCGGGGGGATAGGAACCGGGGAGCTGTTTTTT.

The V call is TRBV5-1, the J call TRBJ2-5, with 7 bases identical to TRBD2. Germline V gene data show CDR1 as SGHRS and CDR2 as YFSETQ. The J segment lost 5 bases and the V segment lost 2 bases, leaving 6 bases of the junction unmatched. CDR3 length: 14 residues. CDR3 bases: TGCGCCAGCAGCTTCGGCGGGAGTCGGGAGACCCAGTACTTC. This gives the protein CASSFGGSRETQYF.

CDR3 nucleotides: TGTGCCTGGAGAGAACTCATGAACACTGAAGCTTTCTTT. This codes for CAWRELMNTEAFF. The chain carries TRBV30 and TRBJ1-1; D ambiguous. Germline loops: CDR1 GTSNPN, CDR2 SVGIG (reference sequence). The CDR3 consists of 13 residues. With 3 bases removed from V and 0 bases from J, the gap between germline ends came to 8 bases. The variable domain in full, with the rest retrieved from reference TRBV30 and TRBJ1-1, is SQTIHQWPATLVQPVGSPLSLECTVEGTSNPNLYWYRQAAGRGLQLLFYSVGIGQISSEVPQNLSASRPQDRQFILSSKKLLLSDSGFYLCAWRELMNTEAFFGQGTRLTVV.

The rearrangement joins TRBV29-1 to TRBJ1-1; D gene unclear. The germline V gene encodes CDR1 SQVTM and CDR2 ANQGSEA. V lost 6 bases, J lost 5 bases, and 7 bases lay in between. The CDR3 is made up of 10 amino acids. CDR3 bases: TGCAGCGTCTGGAGGACTGAAGCTTTCTTT. Translation gives CSVWRTEAFF. The whole variable domain, remainder taken from reference TRBV29-1 and TRBJ1-1, is SAVISQKPSRDICQRGTSLTIQCQVDSQVTMMFWYRQQPGQSLTLIATANQGSEATYESGFVIDKFPISRPNLTFSTLTVSNMSPEDSSIYLCSVWRTEAFFGQGTRLTVV.

The CDR3 is CAWSVKAGAGGLPGYIQYF. The CDR3, as DNA: TGTGCCTGGAGTGTAAAGGCTGGTGCGGGAGGGCTTCCGGGATACATTCAGTACTTC. This chain joins TRBV30 and TRBJ2-4; TRBD2 aligns across 9 bases. Trimming cost V 0 bases and J 8 bases; bases outside gene matches: 20. Germline V CDR1 and CDR2: GTSNPN, SVGIG (reference sequence). The CDR3 is 19 residues long.

This chain uses TRBV3-1 (or the pseudogene TRBV3-2) with TRBJ1-4, with unresolved D. The CDR3 spans 17 residues. Trimming pared 0 bases from V and 3 bases from J, leaving 14 bases between. Germline V gene data show CDR1 as LGHDT and CDR2 as YNNKEL (reference sequence). For the CDR3, the DNA is TGTGCCAGCAGCCAAGATAGAAGGGCGGAATCTAATGAAAAACTGTTTTTT. Amino acids: CASSQDRRAESNEKLFF.

The chain recombines TRBV7-3 with TRBJ2-1, with 13 bases aligning to TRBD2. The CDR3 runs to 18 residues. Unmatched junction bases numbered 16, after V lost 4 bases and J lost 10 bases. The germline gives CDR1 SGHTA, CDR2 FQGTGA. CDR3 sequence: CASSSGTSGIDDFSEQFF. The CDR3 bases are TGTGCCAGCAGCTCCGGGACTAGCGGGATAGACGACTTTTCGGAGCAGTTCTTC.